The 32 T cell receptor beta chains below were found in one sample sequenced in a study of T cells in Graves' hyperthyroidism and ophthalmopathy. TCR beta CDR3 region amplification was performed from RNA transcripts. The TCR CDR3 was amplified in a first-round RT-PCR using the HTBI primer set. TCRdb passed the multiplex PCR reads through MiXCR, listing each CDR3 protein once. Seen here are 330,000 or so distinct CDR3 sequences, roughly 20% observed once, and the top ten hold around 15%. The material sequenced was blood. The source is a woman in her forties with Graves' ophthalmopathy.

This clonotype appeared many times. The chain links TRBV12-3 or TRBV12-4 to TRBJ1-1, with D perhaps matching TRBD1 (6 bases). The length of the CDR3 is 15 residues. The V gene lost 6 bases and the J gene lost 1 base, with 15 bases spanning the gap. The CDR3 is CASRSAGQRNTEAFF. The CDR3 nucleotides read TGTGCCAGCAGGTCTGCCGGACAGAGGAACACTGAAGCTTTCTTT.

This clonotype was observed many times. The V and J genes are TRBV11-2 and TRBJ1-2, with a weak D call TRBD1 (6 bases). The CDR3 runs to 14 residues. Germline V gene lookup returns CDR1 SGHAT and CDR2 FQNNGV. Deletions cut 4 bases from V and 4 bases from J, with 13 bases between. The CDR3 DNA is TGTGCCAGCAGCTGGCCAGGCAGGGGCTATGGCTACACCTTC. As protein: CASSWPGRGYGYTF.

At least ten counts were recorded for this clonotype. The rearrangement uses TRBV6-2 or TRBV6-3 and TRBJ1-5; 10 bases fit TRBD1. Trimming took 5 bases from V and 0 from J; bases not matched to a gene: 7. This CDR3 contains 17 residues. Germline CDR1 MNHEY, CDR2 SVGEGT. The CDR3 here is CASSGDRGSYSNQPQHF. Written as DNA, the CDR3 is TGTGCCAGCAGTGGGGACAGGGGATCGTATAGCAATCAGCCCCAGCATTTT.

This clonotype was observed at least ten times. The rearrangement uses TRBV15 and TRBJ1-3; D remains ambiguous. Between the trimmed V and J ends, which lost 0 bases and 0 bases, there was a span of 9 bases. The CDR3 loop spans 16 amino acids. The germline CDR1 and CDR2 sequences are LNHNV and YYDKDF (reference sequence). CDR3 amino acids: CATSRDDSYSGNTIYF. The CDR3 DNA reads TGTGCCACCAGCAGAGATGATAGTTACTCTGGAAACACCATATATTTT.

This clonotype showed up just a few times. A read error may be the cause here, since a much bigger clone is one base away. This chain uses TRBV4-3 with TRBJ2-7, with 7 bases matching TRBD2. The CDR3 spans 16 residues. Germline CDR1 and CDR2: LGHNA and YSLEER. CDR3 sequence: CASSQLKRDGTYEQSF. The CDR3 region has the DNA TGCGCCAGCAGCCAACTAAAGCGGGATGGCACCTACGAGCAGTCCTTC.

There are a few counts of this clonotype. The chain uses TRBV6-1 and TRBJ2-7; D not resolved. The CDR3 is made up of 12 amino acids. V was clipped by 4 bases and J by 3 bases, with 7 bases between them. From germline, CDR1 is MNHNS and CDR2 SASEGT. The CDR3 DNA sequence: TGTGCCAGCAGTGGGGGTTACTACGAGCAGTACTTC. This codes for CASSGGYYEQYF.

This clonotype has a count of ten or more. This rearrangement joins TRBV6-2 or TRBV6-3 to TRBJ2-3, with TRBD2 as a possible D gene (5 bases). CDR1 is MNHEY, CDR2 SVGEGT, per germline. This CDR3 comprises 13 residues. V dropped 7 bases and J dropped 1 base, with 9 bases sitting between them. CDR3 sequence (DNA): TGTGCCAGCATACGGGGAGGCACAGATACGCAGTATTTT. It is translated as CASIRGGTDTQYF.

This clonotype was recorded many times. The chain couples TRBV7-6 to TRBJ1-1; D gene unclear. Trimming removed 6 bases from V and 1 base from J, with 9 bases in between. Per the germline V gene, CDR1 is SGHVS and CDR2 is FNYEAQ. The CDR3 consists of 13 residues. DNA for the CDR3: TGTGCCAGCAGTTATCAGCCGAACACTGAAGCTTTCTTT. It codes for CASSYQPNTEAFF.

This chain joins TRBV10-3 and TRBJ1-2; a weak D match, TRBD1 (6 bases). From germline, CDR1 is ENHRY and CDR2 SYGVKD. The CDR3 runs 12 residues. Trimming left V 0 bases short and J 13 bases short, with 12 bases between. CDR3 region: CAISESRPGATF. CDR3 nucleotide sequence: TGTGCCATCAGTGAGTCTCGCCCGGGGGCCACCTTC.

The chain links TRBV19 to TRBJ1-5; perhaps TRBD1 as D (6 bases). The CDR3 runs 19 residues. With 7 bases removed from V and 2 bases from J, the gap between germline ends came to 27 bases. Germline CDR1 and CDR2: LNHDA and SQIVND (reference sequence). The CDR3: CASNHPTGYEEGGNQPQHF. CDR3 nucleotides: TGTGCCAGTAACCACCCGACAGGCTACGAGGAGGGCGGCAATCAGCCCCAGCATTTT.

This clonotype was seen ten or more times. The chain recombines TRBV12-3 or TRBV12-4 with TRBJ1-1; no reliable D call. Deletions cut 5 bases from V and 10 bases from J, with 14 bases between. This CDR3 spans 12 amino acids. CDR3 nucleotide sequence: TGTGCCAGCAGTATATCGGAGACCAGAGCTTTCTTT. This gives the protein CASSISETRAFF.

In its sample, this clonotype was seen many times. The chain has TRBV20-1 and TRBJ2-7; 7 nucleotides align to TRBD1. Germline CDR1 reads DFQATT; CDR2 reads SNEGSKA (reference sequence). The CDR3 is made up of 15 amino acids. The ends lost 2 bases at V and 3 bases at J; junction bases unmatched: 10. The CDR3 here is CSARSWDRGFYEQYF. As DNA, the CDR3 is TGCAGTGCTAGATCTTGGGACAGAGGCTTCTACGAGCAGTACTTC.

This clonotype appeared many times. V usage is TRBV6-5 and J usage is TRBJ1-3, with D hard to call. Trimming left V 2 bases short and J 0 bases short, with 2 bases between. CDR3 length equals 13 residues. The germline V gene has CDR1 MNHEY and CDR2 SVGAGI. CDR3 sequence reads: CASSYVSGNTIYF. The DNA for the CDR3 is TGTGCCAGCAGTTACGTCTCTGGAAACACCATATATTTT.

At least ten counts were recorded for this clonotype. The V gene is TRBV7-8, the J gene TRBJ2-7; D not resolved. The CDR3 loop spans 14 amino acids. V was pared by 0 bases and J by 3 bases, with 9 bases between. Germline CDR1 and CDR2: SGHVS and FQNEAQ. The CDR3 loop is CASSLAALGYEQYF. CDR3 sequence (DNA): TGTGCCAGCAGCTTAGCCGCCCTTGGCTACGAGCAGTACTTC.

This clonotype occurred many times. V is TRBV20-1 and J is TRBJ1-1, with TRBD1 as a possible D gene (5 bases). The V gene lost 1 base and the J gene lost 2 bases, with 8 bases spanning the gap. The CDR3 length is 13 residues. The germline CDR1 and CDR2 sequences are DFQATT and SNEGSKA (reference sequence). This CDR3 is CSARGDSNTEAFF. The CDR3 coding sequence is TGCAGTGCTAGAGGAGACAGTAACACTGAAGCTTTCTTT.

For this clonotype: A junction boundary mismatches the germline segment, possibly from a read error. The chain uses TRBV4-1 and TRBJ1-2; D gene uncertain. Germline CDR1 reads MGHRA; CDR2 reads YSYEKL. The CDR3 runs 14 residues. Here the CDR3 reads CASSQMEEEDGYIF. The CDR3 nucleotides read TGCGCCAGCAGCCAAATGGAGGAAGAGGATGGCTACATCTTC.

The table lists this clonotype with many counts. The chain couples TRBV29-1 to TRBJ2-7; D is possibly TRBD2 (6 bases). The germline V and J ends were trimmed by 3 bases and 4 bases, with 10 bases remaining between them. This CDR3 is 12 amino acids long. CDR1 is SQVTM, CDR2 ANQGSEA, per germline. The CDR3 here is CSVDAGSYEQYF. The CDR3 DNA reads TGCAGCGTTGACGCGGGGTCGTACGAGCAGTACTTC.

This clonotype was recorded many times. The J gene is TRBJ2-7, the V gene TRBV28; D is unresolved. V was trimmed by 1 base and J by 7 bases, leaving 8 bases between them. This CDR3 is 12 amino acids long. Germline V gene sequence: CDR1 MDHEN, CDR2 SYDVKM. CDR3 protein: CASSLYRDEQYF. The CDR3 nucleotides read TGTGCCAGCAGTTTATATAGGGATGAGCAGTACTTC.

This clonotype showed up many times. The V call is TRBV12-5, the J call TRBJ2-4; 11 bases line up with TRBD2. The CDR3 consists of 15 residues. Germline V gene sequence: CDR1 LGHNT, CDR2 FRNRAP. V was clipped by 5 bases and J by 6 bases; unmatched bases: 6. The CDR3: CASGPDLAGGNIQYF. The CDR3 region has the DNA TGTGCTAGTGGTCCAGACCTAGCGGGAGGAAACATTCAGTACTTC.

This clonotype was recorded many times. This chain connects TRBV20-1 to TRBJ1-3; D may be TRBD1 (5 bases). The length of the CDR3 is 14 residues. V lost 3 bases, J lost 2 bases, and 11 bases lay in between. Germline values: CDR1 DFQATT, CDR2 SNEGSKA (reference sequence). CDR3 sequence: CSARRGSAGNTIYF. CDR3 nucleotide sequence: TGCAGTGCTAGGAGGGGATCAGCTGGAAACACCATATATTTT.

This clonotype was seen ten or more times. V and J are TRBV28 and TRBJ1-1; D may be TRBD1 (6 bases). V lost 7 bases and J 11 bases, leaving 29 bases between the germline ends. This CDR3 is built from 16 residues. The V gene's germline CDR1 is MDHEN and CDR2 SYDVKM. The CDR3: CASKDRHYTMSSGAFF. Written as DNA, the CDR3 is TGTGCCAGCAAGGACAGACATTATACCATGAGCTCGGGGGCTTTCTTT.

The sample holds many counts of this clonotype. The V and J genes are TRBV29-1 and TRBJ1-1; no clear D gene. The CDR3 is 15 residues long. Germline V gene data show CDR1 as SQVTM and CDR2 as ANQGSEA. The V end was cut by 4 bases, the J end by 1 base, with 16 bases between. CDR3 in DNA: TGCAGCGTTGTATGGGGAACCCTAGCGAACACTGAAGCTTTCTTT. Translated: CSVVWGTLANTEAFF.

The sample holds many counts of this clonotype. The chain couples TRBV12-5 to TRBJ2-2, with D perhaps TRBD1 (6 bases). The CDR3 runs to 13 residues. Trimming cost V 6 bases and J 4 bases, with 9 bases left between them. Germline assignment: CDR1 LGHNT and CDR2 FRNRAP. The CDR3 coding sequence is TGTGCTAGTGGGACAGGAGGCACCGGGGAGCTGTTTTTT. Its translation is CASGTGGTGELFF.

This clonotype was seen ten or more times. The chain employs TRBV6-1 and TRBJ2-5, with TRBD2 matching 8 bases. V was clipped by 8 bases and J by 7 bases; unmatched bases: 6. The CDR3 consists of 12 residues. Germline values: CDR1 MNHNS, CDR2 SASEGT. CDR3 sequence (DNA): TGTGCCAGCTCTAGCGGGCGGGCGACCCAGTACTTC. It is translated as CASSSGRATQYF.

This clonotype was seen ten or more times. This chain connects TRBV20-1 to TRBJ2-7, with 11 bases fitting TRBD2. The V and J ends lost 3 bases and 0 bases, in that order; junction bases with no gene match: 7. The CDR3 is made up of 16 amino acids. Per the germline V gene, CDR1 is DFQATT and CDR2 is SNEGSKA (reference sequence). Here the CDR3 DNA reads TGCAGTGCTAGTCCCCTAGCGGGAGGCCGCTCCTACGAGCAGTACTTC. It is translated as CSASPLAGGRSYEQYF.

This clonotype was observed many times. The chain joins TRBV28 to TRBJ2-5; D gene unclear. The CDR3 contains 12 residues. The germline V gene encodes CDR1 MDHEN and CDR2 SYDVKM. V lost 6 bases and J 1 base, leaving 6 bases between the germline ends. CDR3 nucleotide sequence: TGTGCCAGCAGACGGACCCAAGAGACCCAGTACTTC. As protein: CASRRTQETQYF.

The sample holds many counts of this clonotype. The chain is built from TRBV10-3 and TRBJ2-4; D perhaps matches TRBD1 (6 bases). V lost 4 bases and J lost 4, with 17 bases in between. CDR1 and CDR2 (germline): ENHRY, SYGVKD. This CDR3 region has 16 residues. CDR3 sequence: CAISGGYDRSKNIQYF. The CDR3, as DNA: TGTGCCATCAGTGGAGGGTACGACAGGTCGAAAAACATTCAGTACTTC.

The sample holds many counts of this clonotype. This rearrangement joins TRBV7-9 to TRBJ2-5; 8 nucleotides line up with TRBD2. The J segment lost 1 base and the V segment lost 7 bases, leaving 5 bases of the junction unmatched. This CDR3 is 14 amino acids long. Germline CDR1 and CDR2: SEHNR and FQNEAQ (reference sequence). In nucleotides, the CDR3 is TGTGCCAGCACCCTTAGCGGGACCCAAGAGACCCAGTACTTC. Its translation: CASTLSGTQETQYF.

This chain joins TRBV6-1 and TRBJ1-2; TRBD1 matches at 9 bases. In germline, CDR1 is MNHNS, CDR2 SASEGT. This CDR3 contains 12 residues. After removal of 5 bases from V and 14 bases from J, the junction contained 9 bases not matched to a gene. The CDR3 DNA reads TGTGCCAGCAGTAAGGGACAGGGAGCGGAGACCTTC. It translates to CASSKGQGAETF.

This clonotype was seen at least ten times. The genes are TRBV7-2 and TRBJ1-1; D gene unclear. The CDR3 is made up of 14 amino acids. Trimming removed 4 bases from V and 1 base from J, with 10 bases in between. The V gene's germline CDR1 is SGHTA and CDR2 FQGNSA. The CDR3 region is CASSSASKNTEAFF. CDR3 sequence (DNA): TGTGCCAGCAGCTCTGCCAGCAAGAACACTGAAGCTTTCTTT.

This clonotype was found many times. The J gene is TRBJ1-1, the V gene TRBV5-1, with 7 bases that match TRBD1. CDR3 size: 15 residues. Germline V CDR1 and CDR2: SGHRS, YFSETQ. The J segment lost 3 bases and the V segment lost 5 bases, leaving 10 bases of the junction unmatched. The CDR3 bases are TGCGCCAGCAGGCAGCCGGGACAGTGGGACACTGAAGCTTTCTTT. Protein: CASRQPGQWDTEAFF. The full variable domain, with the rest looked up from reference TRBV5-1 and TRBJ1-1, is KAGVTQTPRYLIKTRGQQVTLSCSPISGHRSVSWYQQTPGQGLQFLFEYFSETQRNKGNFPGRFSGRQFSNSRSEMNVSTLELGDSALYLCASRQPGQWDTEAFFGQGTRLTVV.

This clonotype was picked up many times. CDR3 in amino acids: CASSPSGEANYGYTF. The CDR3 region has the DNA TGCGCCAGCAGCCCCTCGGGAGAAGCTAACTATGGCTACACCTTC. This chain connects TRBV4-1 to TRBJ1-2, with D unclear. The CDR3 runs to 15 residues. The germline V and J ends were trimmed by 4 bases and 0 bases, with 12 bases remaining between them. Germline V gives CDR1 MGHRA, CDR2 YSYEKL.